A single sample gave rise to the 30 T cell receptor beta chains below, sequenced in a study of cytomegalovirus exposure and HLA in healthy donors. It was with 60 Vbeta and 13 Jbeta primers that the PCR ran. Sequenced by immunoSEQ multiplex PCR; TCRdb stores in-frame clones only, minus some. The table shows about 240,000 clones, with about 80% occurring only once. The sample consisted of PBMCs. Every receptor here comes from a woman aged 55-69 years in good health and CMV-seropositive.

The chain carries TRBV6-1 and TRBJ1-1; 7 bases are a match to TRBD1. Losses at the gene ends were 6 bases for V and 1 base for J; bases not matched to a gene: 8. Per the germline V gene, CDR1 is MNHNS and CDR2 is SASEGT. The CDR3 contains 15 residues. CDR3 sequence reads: CASSQSDRRNTEAFF. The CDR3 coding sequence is TGTGCCAGCAGCCAGTCGGACAGGAGGAACACTGAAGCTTTCTTT.

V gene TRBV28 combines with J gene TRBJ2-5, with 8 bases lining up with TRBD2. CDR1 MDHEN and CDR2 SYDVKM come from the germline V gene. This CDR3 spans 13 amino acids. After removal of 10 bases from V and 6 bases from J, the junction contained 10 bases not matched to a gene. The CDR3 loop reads CATMTSAEKTQYF. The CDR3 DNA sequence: TGTGCCACTATGACTAGCGCGGAAAAGACCCAGTACTTC.

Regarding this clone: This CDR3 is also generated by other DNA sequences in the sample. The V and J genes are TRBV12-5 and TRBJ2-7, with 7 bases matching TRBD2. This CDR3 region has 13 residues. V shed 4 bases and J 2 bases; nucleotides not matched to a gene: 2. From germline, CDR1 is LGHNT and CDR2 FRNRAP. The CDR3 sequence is CASGSSGTYEQYF. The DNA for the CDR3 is TGTGCTAGTGGTTCTAGCGGAACCTACGAGCAGTACTTC.

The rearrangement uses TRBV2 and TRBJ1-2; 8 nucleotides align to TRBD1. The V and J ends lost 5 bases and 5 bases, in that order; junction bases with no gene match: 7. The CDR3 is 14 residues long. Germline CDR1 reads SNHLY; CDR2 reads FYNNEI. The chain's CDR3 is CASSLGQATYGYTF. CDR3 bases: TGTGCCAGCAGTCTGGGACAGGCGACGTATGGCTACACCTTC.

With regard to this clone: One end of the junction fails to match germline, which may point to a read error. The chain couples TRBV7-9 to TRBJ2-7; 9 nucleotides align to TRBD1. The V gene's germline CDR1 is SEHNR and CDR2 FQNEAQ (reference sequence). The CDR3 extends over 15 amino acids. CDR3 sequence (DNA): TGTTCCAGCAGCTTAGCGTTGGACAGGGGTAGTGAGCAGTACTTC. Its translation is CSSSLALDRGSEQYF.

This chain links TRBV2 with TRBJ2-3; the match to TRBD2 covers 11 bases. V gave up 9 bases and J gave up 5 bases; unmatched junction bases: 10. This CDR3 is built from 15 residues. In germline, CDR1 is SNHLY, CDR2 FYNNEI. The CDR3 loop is CASITLAGEEDTQYF. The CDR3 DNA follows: TGTGCCAGTATCACACTAGCGGGAGAAGAAGATACGCAGTATTTT.

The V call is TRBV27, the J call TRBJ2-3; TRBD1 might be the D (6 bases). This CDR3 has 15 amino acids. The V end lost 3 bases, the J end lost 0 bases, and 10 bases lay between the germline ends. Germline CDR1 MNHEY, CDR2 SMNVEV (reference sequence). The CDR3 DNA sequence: TGTGCCAGCAGTTTGTTGGGGGCGAGCACAGATACGCAGTATTTT. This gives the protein CASSLLGASTDTQYF.

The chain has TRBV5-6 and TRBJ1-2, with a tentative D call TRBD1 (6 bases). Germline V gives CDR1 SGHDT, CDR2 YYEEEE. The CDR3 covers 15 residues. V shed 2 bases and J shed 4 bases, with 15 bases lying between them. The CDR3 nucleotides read TGTGCCAGCAGCTTAAGGGGGGGCCTCCTCTATGGCTACACCTTC. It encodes CASSLRGGLLYGYTF.

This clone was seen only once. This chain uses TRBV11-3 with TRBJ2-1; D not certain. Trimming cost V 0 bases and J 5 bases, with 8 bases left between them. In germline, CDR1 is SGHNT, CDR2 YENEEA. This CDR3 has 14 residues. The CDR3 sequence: CASSLDLKNNEQFF. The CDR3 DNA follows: TGTGCCAGCAGCTTAGATCTTAAAAACAATGAGCAGTTCTTC.

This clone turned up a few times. The CDR3 DNA follows: TGCGCCAGCAGCTTGCAGGCAGGGCAACCTGGAAACACCATATATTTT. Protein: CASSLQAGQPGNTIYF. The gene calls are TRBV5-1 and TRBJ1-3; D might be TRBD1 (5 bases). The germline V and J ends were trimmed by 1 base and 2 bases, with 13 bases remaining between them. The CDR3 runs 16 residues. Germline loops: CDR1 SGHRS, CDR2 YFSETQ.

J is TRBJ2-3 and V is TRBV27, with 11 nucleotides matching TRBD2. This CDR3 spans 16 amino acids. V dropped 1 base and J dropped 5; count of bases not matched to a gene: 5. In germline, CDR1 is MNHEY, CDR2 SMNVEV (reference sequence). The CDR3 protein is CASSLWGTSGGDTQYF. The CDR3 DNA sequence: TGTGCCAGCAGTTTATGGGGGACTAGCGGTGGAGATACGCAGTATTTT.

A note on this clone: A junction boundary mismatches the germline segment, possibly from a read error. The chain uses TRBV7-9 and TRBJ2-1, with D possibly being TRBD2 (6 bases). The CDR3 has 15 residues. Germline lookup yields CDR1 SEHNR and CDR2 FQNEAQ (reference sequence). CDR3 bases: TGTTCCAGCAGCTTTCTCGGGAGCTCCTACAATGAGCAGTTCTTC. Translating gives CSSSFLGSSYNEQFF.

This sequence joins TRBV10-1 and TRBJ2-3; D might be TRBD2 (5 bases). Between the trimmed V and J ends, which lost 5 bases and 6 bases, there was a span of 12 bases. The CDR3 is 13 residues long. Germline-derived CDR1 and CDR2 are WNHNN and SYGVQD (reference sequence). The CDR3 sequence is CASSTLPGDTQYF. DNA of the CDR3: TGCGCCAGCAGTACCCTCCCGGGGGATACGCAGTATTTT.

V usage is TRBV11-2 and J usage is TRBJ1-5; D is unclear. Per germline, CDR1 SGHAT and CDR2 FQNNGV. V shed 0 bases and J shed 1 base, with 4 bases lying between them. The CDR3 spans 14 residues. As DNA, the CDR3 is TGTGCCAGCAGCTTAGATCAGAGCAATCAGCCCCAGCATTTT. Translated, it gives CASSLDQSNQPQHF.

For the CDR3, the DNA is TGTGCCAGCAGACGTATGCAGGGGAACACTGAAGCTTTCTTT. Translating gives CASRRMQGNTEAFF. V usage is TRBV7-2 and J usage is TRBJ1-1, with a weak D call TRBD1 (5 bases). Per the germline V gene, CDR1 is SGHTA and CDR2 is FQGNSA. V was clipped by 6 bases and J by 1 base, with 12 bases between them. The CDR3 extends over 14 amino acids. Variable domain in full (rest from reference TRBV7-2 and TRBJ1-1): GAGVSQSPSNKVTEKGKDVELRCDPISGHTALYWYRQSLGQGLEFLIYFQGNSAPDKSGLPSDRFSAERTGGSVSTLTIQRTQQEDSAVYLCASRRMQGNTEAFFGQGTRLTVV.

CDR3 DNA: TGTGCCAGCAGCCCGACTAGCGGGAGTGGAGATACGCAGTATTTT. Protein sequence: CASSPTSGSGDTQYF. This chain uses TRBV7-9 with TRBJ2-3; TRBD2 aligns across 12 bases. This CDR3 spans 15 amino acids. Germline V gene lookup returns CDR1 SEHNR and CDR2 FQNEAQ (reference sequence). V was clipped by 5 bases and J by 5 bases; unmatched bases: 5.

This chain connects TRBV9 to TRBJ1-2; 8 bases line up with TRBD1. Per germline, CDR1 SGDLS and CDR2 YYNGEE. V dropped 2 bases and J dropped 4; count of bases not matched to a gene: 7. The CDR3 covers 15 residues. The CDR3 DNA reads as TGTGCCAGCAGCGTCGGGACAGGAGAATCCTATGGCTACACCTTC. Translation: CASSVGTGESYGYTF.

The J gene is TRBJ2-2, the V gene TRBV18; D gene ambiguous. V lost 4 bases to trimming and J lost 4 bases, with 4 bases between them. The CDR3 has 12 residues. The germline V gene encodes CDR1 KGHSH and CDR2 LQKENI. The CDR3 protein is CASSRITGELFF. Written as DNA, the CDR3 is TGTGCCAGCTCACGTATCACCGGGGAGCTGTTTTTT.

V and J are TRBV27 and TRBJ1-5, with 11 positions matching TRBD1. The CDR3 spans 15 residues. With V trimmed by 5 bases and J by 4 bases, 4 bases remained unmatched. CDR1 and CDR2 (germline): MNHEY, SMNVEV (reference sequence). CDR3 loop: CASSGGTGGNQPQHF. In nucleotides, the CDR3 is TGTGCCAGCAGTGGGGGGACAGGGGGGAATCAGCCCCAGCATTTT.

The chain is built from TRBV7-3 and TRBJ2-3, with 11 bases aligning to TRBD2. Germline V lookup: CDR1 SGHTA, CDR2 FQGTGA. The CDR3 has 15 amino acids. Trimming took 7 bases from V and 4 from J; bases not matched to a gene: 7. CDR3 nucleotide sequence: TGTGCCAGCACCATGGGACTAGCGGAGGCAGATACGCAGTATTTT. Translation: CASTMGLAEADTQYF.

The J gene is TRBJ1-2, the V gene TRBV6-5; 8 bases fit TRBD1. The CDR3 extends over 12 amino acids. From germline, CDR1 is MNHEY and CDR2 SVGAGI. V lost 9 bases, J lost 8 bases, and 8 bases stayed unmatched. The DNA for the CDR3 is TGTGCCAGGGGACAGGTTCAGGGAGGCTACACCTTC. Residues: CARGQVQGGYTF.

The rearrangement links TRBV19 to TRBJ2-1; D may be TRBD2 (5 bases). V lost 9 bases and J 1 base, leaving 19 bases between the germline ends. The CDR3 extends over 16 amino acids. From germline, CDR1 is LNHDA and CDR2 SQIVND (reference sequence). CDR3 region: CASRSTRGWSYNEQFF. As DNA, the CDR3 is TGTGCCAGCCGATCTACTCGAGGGTGGTCCTACAATGAGCAGTTCTTC.

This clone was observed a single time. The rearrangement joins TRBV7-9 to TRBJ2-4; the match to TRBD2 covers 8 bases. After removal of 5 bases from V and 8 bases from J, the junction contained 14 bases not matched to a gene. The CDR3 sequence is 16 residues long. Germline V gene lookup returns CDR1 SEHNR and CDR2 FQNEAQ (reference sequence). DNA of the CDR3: TGTGCCAGCAGCCCGGGGGGGTTGCGCCACGCAGACATTCAGTACTTC. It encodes CASSPGGLRHADIQYF.

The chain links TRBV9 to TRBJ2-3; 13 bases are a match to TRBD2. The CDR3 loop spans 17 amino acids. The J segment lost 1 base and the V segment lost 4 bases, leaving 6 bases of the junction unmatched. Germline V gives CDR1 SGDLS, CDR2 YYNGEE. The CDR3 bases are TGTGCCAGCAGCACCGGACTAGCGGGAGAAGGCACAGATACGCAGTATTTT. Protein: CASSTGLAGEGTDTQYF. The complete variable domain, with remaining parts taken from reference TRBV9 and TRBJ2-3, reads DSGVTQTPKHLITATGQRVTLRCSPRSGDLSVYWYQQSLDQGLQFLIQYYNGEERAKGNILERFSAQQFPDLHSELNLSSLELGDSALYFCASSTGLAGEGTDTQYFGPGTRLTVL.

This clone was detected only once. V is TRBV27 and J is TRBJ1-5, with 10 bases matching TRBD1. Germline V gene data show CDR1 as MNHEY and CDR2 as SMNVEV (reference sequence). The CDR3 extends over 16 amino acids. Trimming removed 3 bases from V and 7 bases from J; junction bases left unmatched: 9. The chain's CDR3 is CASSLGSGTGVQPQHF. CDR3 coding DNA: TGTGCCAGCAGTTTGGGGTCCGGGACAGGGGTCCAGCCCCAGCATTTT.

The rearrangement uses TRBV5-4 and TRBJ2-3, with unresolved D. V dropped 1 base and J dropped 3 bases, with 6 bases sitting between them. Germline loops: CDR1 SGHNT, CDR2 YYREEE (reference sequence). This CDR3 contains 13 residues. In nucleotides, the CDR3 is TGTGCCAGCAGCTTGTTCCCAACAGATACGCAGTATTTT. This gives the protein CASSLFPTDTQYF.

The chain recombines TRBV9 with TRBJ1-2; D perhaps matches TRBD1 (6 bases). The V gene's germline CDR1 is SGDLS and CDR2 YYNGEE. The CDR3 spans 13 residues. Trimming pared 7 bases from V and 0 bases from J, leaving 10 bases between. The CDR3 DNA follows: TGTGCCAGCGCACAGGGATCTAACTATGGCTACACCTTC. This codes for CASAQGSNYGYTF.

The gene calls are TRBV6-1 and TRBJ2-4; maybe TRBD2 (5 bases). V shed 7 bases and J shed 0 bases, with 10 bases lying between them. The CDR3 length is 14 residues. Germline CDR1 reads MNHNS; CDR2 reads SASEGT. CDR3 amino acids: CASMSGGAKNIQYF. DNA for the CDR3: TGTGCCAGCATGTCTGGAGGAGCCAAAAACATTCAGTACTTC.

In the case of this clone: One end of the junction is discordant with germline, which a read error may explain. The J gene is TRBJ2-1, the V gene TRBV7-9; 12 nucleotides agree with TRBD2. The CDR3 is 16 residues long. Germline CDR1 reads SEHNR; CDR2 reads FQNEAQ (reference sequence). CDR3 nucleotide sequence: TGTTCCAGCAGCCCCAGACTAGCGGGAGCCACCAATGAGCAGTTCTTC. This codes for CSSSPRLAGATNEQFF.

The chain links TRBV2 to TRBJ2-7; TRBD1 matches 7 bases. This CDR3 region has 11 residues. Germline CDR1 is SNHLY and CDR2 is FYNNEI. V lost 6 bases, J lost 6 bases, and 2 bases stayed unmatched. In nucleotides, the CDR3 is TGTGCCAGCAGACAGGGGTTCGAGCAGTACTTC. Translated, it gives CASRQGFEQYF.